This entry features one T cell receptor (beta chain) sequence. Germline-derived CDR1 and CDR2 are SGHRS and YFSETQ. The CDR3 contains 16 residues. Trimming shortened V by 4 bases and J by 0 bases, and 11 bases separated the two germline ends. Here immunoSEQ multiplex PCR was the method, and the copy in TCRdb shows in-frame clones only, minus some. The sample has around 2,000,000 clones, approximately 95% seen once. The data derive from a study of shared clonotypes between healthy human individuals. J is TRBJ2-6 and V is TRBV5-1; no definite D call. The sequence was collected from a man between 18 and 35 years old in good health. Sequencing input: naive CD4+ T cells sorted from blood. The subset here: CD45RA+ positively selected. The CDR3 spells CASSPEVHSGANVLTF. CDR3 nucleotides: TGCGCCAGCAGCCCGGAAGTTCACTCTGGGGCCAACGTCCTGACTTTC.